This is a list of T cell receptor beta chains from one sample in a study of CD8+ T cells in alopecia areata. The protocol was immunoSEQ multiplex PCR, while the TCRdb copy is restricted to in-frame clones and leaves out a portion. Of roughly 140,000 clones listed, around 49% were seen once; the top ten hold 0.8% to 1%. Sequenced material: CD4+ T cells sorted from blood, taken at week 0. The receptors derive from a human donor with alopecia areata. Each CDR3 is given with its conserved first and last residue. D genes are given only for firm matches. Only part of the rows carry a size: once, few, many, or a class if the clone is expanded.

j_call	v_call	d_call	clone_size	cdr3_nt	cdr3_aa
TRBJ1-5	TRBV6-6	TRBD1	many	TGTGCCAGCAGGCTGACAGGGGGCCCCCAGCATTTT	CASRLTGGPQHF
TRBJ2-7	TRBV21-1	-	few	TGTGCCAGCTTGATGCGGAGCTACTACGAGCAGTACTTC	CASLMRSYYEQYF
TRBJ2-3	TRBV7-3	TRBD1	-	TGTGCCAGCAGCTTAACTTGGACAGGGGAGGGAGATACGCAGTATTTT	CASSLTWTGEGDTQYF
TRBJ2-1	TRBV15	-	-	TGTGCCACCAGCTTTTATGGCAGGGAGGATGAGCAGTTCTTC	CATSFYGREDEQFF
TRBJ2-5	TRBV23-1	-	-	TGCGCCAGCAGTCAATTTGGGAGCCCCAAAGAGACCCAGTACTTC	CASSQFGSPKETQYF
TRBJ2-7	TRBV18	TRBD2	few	TGTGCCAGCTCAAGGCCGTCCGGGACTAGTTCCTACGAGCAGTACTTC	CASSRPSGTSSYEQYF
TRBJ2-7	TRBV2	-	-	TGTGCCAGCAGTGAAGTTTCCTACGAGCAGTACTTC	CASSEVSYEQYF
TRBJ2-7	TRBV5-1	-	-	TGCGCCAGCAGCCTCCCCACAGTCTCCTACGAGCAGTACTTC	CASSLPTVSYEQYF
TRBJ2-5	TRBV29-1	-	-	TGCAGCGTTGTTAAGGAAGAGACCCAGTACTTC	CSVVKEETQYF
TRBJ1-2	TRBV7-3	TRBD1	-	TGTGCCAGCAGTTTGACAGGGGAGGGTGGCTACACCTTC	CASSLTGEGGYTF
TRBJ2-3	TRBV7-9	-	few	TGTGCCAGCAGCCCGAACTGGGCGAGGGCGGCAGATACGCAGTATTTT	CASSPNWARAADTQYF
TRBJ2-5	TRBV29-1	TRBD2	-	TGCAGCGTTGAAGAAGTCAGAGGGACTAGCGTGGGGACCCAGTACTTC	CSVEEVRGTSVGTQYF
TRBJ2-7	TRBV6-5	-	-	TGTGCCAGCGGTTACTACGAGCAGTACTTC	CASGYYEQYF
TRBJ1-2	TRBV30	TRBD1	-	TGTGCCTGGAGTCCAAACTCCGCGACAGGGAAGTTC	CAWSPNSATGKF
TRBJ2-2	TRBV5-1	-	-	TGCGCCAGCAGCTTCGAGTTAGGCCGAAACACCGGGGAGCTGTTTTTT	CASSFELGRNTGELFF
TRBJ2-1	TRBV30	TRBD2	-	TGTGCCTGGAGTGCACTACCGGGACTAGCGGGAGGGAATGAGCAGTTCTTC	CAWSALPGLAGGNEQFF
TRBJ2-5	TRBV19	-	-	TGTGCCAGTAGTATGATAGGTGGGACCCAGTACTTC	CASSMIGGTQYF
TRBJ2-2	TRBV6-1	-	few	TGTGCCAGCAGTGATCCCCGCACCGGGGAGCTGTTTTTT	CASSDPRTGELFF
TRBJ2-3	TRBV29-1	-	-	TGCAGCGAGCTTAGGGCTGGGACAGATACGCAGTATTTT	CSELRAGTDTQYF
TRBJ1-1	TRBV25-1	-	-	TGTGCCAGCAGTGAAGATTTGGGCACTCTGAACACTGAAGCTTTCTTT	CASSEDLGTLNTEAFF
TRBJ2-3	TRBV4-1	-	once	TGCGCCAGCAGCCTCGGGATAGCAGCAGATACGCAGTATTTT	CASSLGIAADTQYF